The 28 T cell receptor beta chains in this list originate from one sample, sequenced in a study of CD8 T cells in Susac syndrome. With random hexamers, reverse transcription was performed on about 0.5 to 1 ug of RNA. TCRdb fed the immunoSEQ multiplex PCR reads into MiXCR, producing one record per CDR3 protein. The sample has about 120,000 distinct CDR3 sequences; roughly 92% are singletons. Sequencing used CD4+ T cells from PBMCs. Receptor source: a human donor in good health.

The rearrangement joins TRBV19 to TRBJ2-1; no definite D call. CDR1 is LNHDA and CDR2 is SQIVND in the germline V gene (reference sequence). V dropped 3 bases and J dropped 3 bases, with 0 bases sitting between them. The CDR3 runs 11 residues. The CDR3 here is CASSIYNEQFF. The DNA of the CDR3 is TGTGCCAGTAGTATCTACAATGAGCAGTTCTTC. The full variable domain, completed using reference TRBV19 and TRBJ2-1, is DGGITQSPKYLFRKEGQNVTLSCEQNLNHDAMYWYRQDPGQGLRLIYYSQIVNDFQKGDIAEGYSVSREKKESFPLTVTSAQKNPTAFYLCASSIYNEQFFGPGTRLTVL.

V and J are TRBV3-1 and TRBJ2-1; 10 bases fit TRBD2. With V trimmed by 2 bases and J by 1 base, 2 bases remained unmatched. CDR1 and CDR2 from the germline V gene are LGHDT and YNNKEL (reference sequence). The CDR3 covers 16 residues. CDR3 DNA: TGTGCCAGCAGCCAACCACTAGCGGGATCCTACAATGAGCAGTTCTTC. It codes for CASSQPLAGSYNEQFF.

The chain couples TRBV19 to TRBJ1-2; D is perhaps TRBD1 (6 bases). This CDR3 contains 15 residues. The germline gives CDR1 LNHDA, CDR2 SQIVND (reference sequence). Trimming left V 8 bases short and J 8 bases short, with 24 bases between. In DNA, the CDR3 is TGTGCCAGTGTGGATAGGGGGGGCGCGGTGATCGGCTACACCTTC. Translated: CASVDRGGAVIGYTF. The whole variable domain, remainder taken from reference TRBV19 and TRBJ1-2, is DGGITQSPKYLFRKEGQNVTLSCEQNLNHDAMYWYRQDPGQGLRLIYYSQIVNDFQKGDIAEGYSVSREKKESFPLTVTSAQKNPTAFYLCASVDRGGAVIGYTFGSGTRLTVV.

The chain combines TRBV5-1 with TRBJ1-5, with a weak D call TRBD1 (6 bases). The CDR3 is 15 amino acids. The germline gives CDR1 SGHRS, CDR2 YFSETQ. V dropped 4 bases and J dropped 0 bases, with 11 bases sitting between them. The CDR3 DNA reads as TGCGCCAGCAGCCTAACAGGGACTAGCAATCAGCCCCAGCATTTT. Translated: CASSLTGTSNQPQHF.

The chain recombines TRBV6-5 with TRBJ2-3; D call uncertain. Per germline, CDR1 MNHEY and CDR2 SVGAGI. V lost 0 bases, J lost 5 bases, and 12 bases lay in between. The CDR3 length is 15 residues. The CDR3, as DNA: TGTGCCAGCAGTTACTCGATGTTGGCGGTAGATACGCAGTATTTT. Translating gives CASSYSMLAVDTQYF.

The chain employs TRBV16 and TRBJ1-6, with D possibly matching TRBD1 (6 bases). There are 14 residues in the CDR3. V was trimmed by 4 bases and J by 10 bases, leaving 14 bases between them. The germline gives CDR1 KGHSY, CDR2 FQNENV. DNA for the CDR3: TGTGCCAGCAGCCCAGACCCCAGGGGATCACCCCTCCACTTT. Its protein is CASSPDPRGSPLHF.

The J gene is TRBJ2-1, the V gene TRBV7-8; D unclear. This CDR3 contains 15 residues. CDR1 SGHVS and CDR2 FQNEAQ come from the germline V gene. The V end was cut by 6 bases, the J end by 8 bases, with 20 bases between. Here the CDR3 reads CASRQVEQIIDEQFF. Written as DNA, the CDR3 is TGTGCCAGCAGGCAAGTCGAGCAGATTATTGATGAGCAGTTCTTC.

The chain carries TRBV5-1 and TRBJ2-7; a possible D gene is TRBD1 (6 bases). Germline V CDR1 and CDR2: SGHRS, YFSETQ. With 0 bases removed from V and 3 bases from J, the gap between germline ends came to 13 bases. The length of the CDR3 is 15 residues. As DNA, the CDR3 is TGCGCCAGCAGCTTGGTTCCAGGGGAGAGCTACGAGCAGTACTTC. Protein product: CASSLVPGESYEQYF.

This chain joins TRBV29-1 and TRBJ2-3, with 14 positions matching TRBD2. CDR1 is SQVTM and CDR2 is ANQGSEA in the germline V gene. Losses at the gene ends were 1 base for V and 0 bases for J; bases not matched to a gene: 9. There are 19 residues in the CDR3. The CDR3 loop is CSVEALGLAGVSSTDTQYF. In DNA, the CDR3 is TGCAGCGTTGAAGCCCTGGGACTAGCGGGAGTAAGTAGCACAGATACGCAGTATTTT.

The chain has TRBV24-1 and TRBJ2-1, with 7 positions matching TRBD2. V lost 4 bases, J lost 2 bases, and 4 bases stayed unmatched. The CDR3 is 15 residues long. In germline, CDR1 is KGHDR, CDR2 SFDVKD. CDR3 DNA: TGTGCCACCAGTGACGGCGGGAGCCCCTACAATGAGCAGTTCTTC. Translating it yields CATSDGGSPYNEQFF.

This chain uses TRBV3-1 with TRBJ2-2; tentative D call: TRBD2 (5 bases). Germline V gene data show CDR1 as LGHDT and CDR2 as YNNKEL (reference sequence). This CDR3 contains 14 residues. Deletions cut 1 base from V and 3 bases from J, with 6 bases between. CDR3 DNA: TGTGCCAGCAGCCAAGTCGGGGACACCGGGGAGCTGTTTTTT. This encodes CASSQVGDTGELFF.

V gene TRBV3-1 combines with J gene TRBJ1-1, with D possibly TRBD1 on 6 matching bases. The V gene lost 9 bases and the J gene lost 0 bases, with 17 bases spanning the gap. This CDR3 region has 15 residues. Germline V gene sequence: CDR1 LGHDT, CDR2 YNNKEL (reference sequence). CDR3 nucleotide sequence: TGTGCCAGTGCCCGGGGGGGCGACATGAACACTGAAGCTTTCTTT. It translates to CASARGGDMNTEAFF.

The chain combines TRBV11-2 with TRBJ2-2; possibly TRBD2 for D (6 bases). CDR1 is SGHAT, CDR2 FQNNGV, per germline. The CDR3 contains 14 residues. With 5 bases removed from V and 4 bases from J, the gap between germline ends came to 11 bases. CDR3 sequence (DNA): TGTGCCAGCAGCCTGTCGGGACTCACCGGGGAGCTGTTTTTT. It specifies CASSLSGLTGELFF.

V and J are TRBV28 and TRBJ2-6; 9 bases align to TRBD1. J gave up 1 base and V 5 bases, and 6 bases lay outside the gene matches. Germline CDR1 is MDHEN and CDR2 is SYDVKM. The CDR3 runs 17 residues. The CDR3 region is CASSIPTGGSGANVLTF. The CDR3 region has the DNA TGTGCCAGCAGTATACCGACAGGGGGTTCTGGGGCCAACGTCCTGACTTTC. Looking up the rest from reference TRBV28 and TRBJ2-6 gives the full variable domain: DVKVTQSSRYLVKRTGEKVFLECVQDMDHENMFWYRQDPGLGLRLIYFSYDVKMKEKGDIPEGYSVSREKKERFSLILESASTNQTSMYLCASSIPTGGSGANVLTFGAGSRLTVL.

V is TRBV5-4 and J is TRBJ1-2; TRBD1 matches 9 bases. The germline V gene encodes CDR1 SGHNT and CDR2 YYREEE (reference sequence). The CDR3 runs 13 residues. The junction had 3 bases not matched to a gene; V was cut back by 4 bases and J by 5 bases. The DNA for the CDR3 is TGTGCCAGCAGCATCGGACAGGGGTATGGCTACACCTTC. Protein product: CASSIGQGYGYTF. Based on the CDR3 plus reference TRBV5-4 and TRBJ1-2, the full variable domain is ETGVTQSPTHLIKTRGQQVTLRCSSQSGHNTVSWYQQALGQGPQFIFQYYREEENGRGNFPPRFSGLQFPNYSSELNVNALELDDSALYLCASSIGQGYGYTFGSGTRLTVV.

The rearrangement joins TRBV20-1 to TRBJ1-2; D perhaps matches TRBD1 (6 bases). Trimming pared 6 bases from V and 3 bases from J, leaving 17 bases between. This CDR3 is built from 14 residues. CDR1 is DFQATT, CDR2 SNEGSKA, per germline (reference sequence). DNA for the CDR3: TGCAGTGCCGTTACAGGGTCTGGAGACTATGGCTACACCTTC. The encoded protein is CSAVTGSGDYGYTF.

The chain employs TRBV20-1 and TRBJ2-3; 10 bases align to TRBD2. CDR1 is DFQATT, CDR2 SNEGSKA, per germline (reference sequence). The CDR3 is 17 residues long. V lost 6 bases to trimming and J lost 4 bases; unmatched junction nucleotides: 16. DNA for the CDR3: TGCAGTGCGGTCCGTCTAGCGGGGGCGGGAGGGGCAGATACGCAGTATTTT. It encodes CSAVRLAGAGGADTQYF.

The chain links TRBV14 to TRBJ2-5, with TRBD1 matching over 7 bases. CDR3 length: 15 amino acids. The trim removed 3 bases at V and 8 bases at J, leaving 12 bases unmatched. Germline V gene data show CDR1 as SGHDN and CDR2 as FVKESK. CDR3 loop: CASSHVQTGKLTQYF. For the CDR3, the DNA is TGTGCCAGCAGCCATGTCCAGACAGGGAAGCTAACCCAGTACTTC.

The gene calls are TRBV7-2 and TRBJ1-1, with D possibly being TRBD1 (5 bases). Per the germline V gene, CDR1 is SGHTA and CDR2 is FQGNSA. The CDR3 covers 13 residues. The V end was cut by 6 bases, the J end by 1 base, with 9 bases between. The DNA for the CDR3 is TGTGCCAGCAGTCGGGGGGGGAACACTGAAGCTTTCTTT. This sequence encodes CASSRGGNTEAFF.

Here the CDR3 reads CAYSSGSSYNEQFF. The CDR3 nucleotides are TGTGCCTATTCTAGCGGGAGCTCCTACAATGAGCAGTTCTTC. The J gene is TRBJ2-1, the V gene TRBV30, with TRBD2 matching 10 bases. CDR3 size: 14 residues. With V trimmed by 7 bases and J by 0 bases, 3 bases remained unmatched. Germline V lookup: CDR1 GTSNPN, CDR2 SVGIG (reference sequence).

This chain links TRBV28 with TRBJ2-7; D ambiguous. This CDR3 has 14 amino acids. The germline V gene encodes CDR1 MDHEN and CDR2 SYDVKM. V shed 2 bases and J shed 5 bases, with 13 bases lying between them. In DNA form, the CDR3 reads TGTGCCAGCAGTTTACCGAATTCTCACGACGAGCAGTACTTC. This gives the protein CASSLPNSHDEQYF.

This rearrangement joins TRBV20-1 to TRBJ2-3; D tentatively fits TRBD1 or TRBD2 (5 bases each). V lost 4 bases, J lost 5 bases, and 16 bases lay in between. The CDR3 covers 14 residues. Germline CDR1 DFQATT, CDR2 SNEGSKA (reference sequence). The CDR3 here is CSAIGDGSLDTQYF. The CDR3 DNA sequence: TGCAGTGCTATTGGGGACGGATCTCTAGATACGCAGTATTTT.

The V call is TRBV24-1, the J call TRBJ2-5, with unresolved D. V was trimmed by 3 bases and J by 4 bases, leaving 8 bases between them. Looked up from germline, CDR1 is KGHDR and CDR2 is SFDVKD. CDR3 length: 13 residues. For the CDR3, the DNA is TGTGCCACCAGTGATCCCGCCCGAGAGACCCAGTACTTC. Its translation: CATSDPARETQYF.

The chain uses TRBV7-9 and TRBJ2-7; the D is unclear. The germline V gene has CDR1 SEHNR and CDR2 FQNEAQ (reference sequence). The CDR3 contains 13 residues. Deletions cut 5 bases from V and 5 bases from J, with 13 bases between. The CDR3 protein is CASSGRNGDEQYF. The CDR3 DNA reads TGTGCCAGCAGCGGCCGAAACGGCGACGAGCAGTACTTC.

The CDR3 loop is CSAGTSGAGANVLTF. The DNA for the CDR3 is TGCAGCGCCGGTACCTCTGGGGCCGGGGCCAACGTCCTGACTTTC. The chain uses TRBV29-1 and TRBJ2-6; the D gene is possibly TRBD1 (5 bases). Germline V CDR1 and CDR2: SQVTM, ANQGSEA. V lost 7 bases and J lost 4, with 17 bases in between. The CDR3 contains 15 residues.

Here the CDR3 reads CASSFGQGQGRLSYEQYF. The CDR3 DNA is TGTGCCAGCAGTTTCGGACAGGGACAGGGACGGCTCTCCTACGAGCAGTACTTC. The chain uses TRBV28 and TRBJ2-7, with TRBD1 matching 9 bases. The CDR3 spans 18 residues. CDR1 is MDHEN and CDR2 is SYDVKM in the germline V gene. The junction had 12 bases not matched to a gene; V was cut back by 3 bases and J by 0 bases.

V usage is TRBV12-3 or TRBV12-4 and J usage is TRBJ2-2; D remains ambiguous. The CDR3 totals 15 residues. Trimming shortened V by 3 bases and J by 0 bases, and 8 bases separated the two germline ends. The CDR3 loop reads CASSFSGANTGELFF. The CDR3 DNA follows: TGTGCCAGCAGTTTCTCAGGAGCGAACACCGGGGAGCTGTTTTTT.

This chain joins TRBV20-1 and TRBJ2-1; 15 bases align to TRBD2. The CDR3 is 16 residues long. Germline CDR1 is DFQATT and CDR2 is SNEGSKA (reference sequence). V shed 6 bases, J shed 2 bases, and the junction held 5 bases outside the gene matches. The CDR3 protein is CSALRTSGRAYNEQFF. CDR3 nucleotide sequence: TGCAGTGCACTTCGGACTAGCGGGAGGGCCTACAATGAGCAGTTCTTC.